This TCR beta chain was retrieved from a study of T cell repertoires in urothelial bladder cancer (dated by TCRdb to between 2019 and 2020). About the investigation overall: Of the approximately 12 resected lesions, three were clinically staged as cT0, three as cTa, three as cT1 and three as cT2 or greater. The study compared clonality of the TCR repertoire in bladder tumors against clonality in benign bladder inflammation. More than nine resected bladder lesions, consisting of urothelial carcinoma (UC+) and benign (UC-) specimens, were examined. A total of twelve patients who had bladder lesions and were undergoing transurethral resection were prospectively identified. General study outcomes and caveats: Urothelial carcinoma specimens had a median of 5,569 T cells, fewer than the median of 25,872 seen in benign specimens. In carcinoma specimens, up to about 15% of infiltrating lymphocytes were accounted for by a single T-cell clone, compared with approximately 1.8% in benign specimens. Median tumor infiltrating lymphocyte percentage was approximately 2% in carcinoma specimens and 12% in benign specimens.

Specimens of bladder lesions were obtained during transurethral resection and kept at -80C. From bladder specimens obtained at transurethral resection, DNA was extracted. The immunoSEQ assay was used to sequence the CDR3 region of the TCR beta chain. The authors' pipeline ran thus. For each specimen, the T-cell fraction, clonal dominance, and maximum TCR clone frequency were calculated. In its TCRdb copy, this immuneACCESS table keeps in-frame sequences only and misses some clones. Where compared with another copy, unresolved V genes explain less than half of these, and the others have no known cause. The V and J calls and the clone size are those of that table, but D and trimming were determined from the DNA. The sample table lists roughly 6,000 clones, roughly two thirds of them with a count of one. The ten largest clones represent roughly 12% of the sample. To note about this clone: Its binding antigen is unknown. Within one base of it there is no much larger clone, and no base qualities were kept.

The sequencing input was tumor-infiltrating cells from bladder cancer. This clonotype originated in a human donor with urothelial carcinoma.

The encoded CDR3 is CARSCSGSYNEQFF. At the DNA level, the sequence is TGTGCCAGAAGCTGCTCGGGGTCCTACAATGAGCAGTTCTTC. The chain links TRBV5-3 with TRBJ2-1; the D region possibly corresponds to TRBD2 (5 bases align). TRBV5-3 is marked as an open reading frame, function uncertain. V drops 3 bases and J drops 1 base, leaving 8 bases in between. The CDR3 goes from the cysteine to the phenylalanine over 14 residues. Left in the record is the CDR3 DNA by itself, 42 bases read in frame from the first base.